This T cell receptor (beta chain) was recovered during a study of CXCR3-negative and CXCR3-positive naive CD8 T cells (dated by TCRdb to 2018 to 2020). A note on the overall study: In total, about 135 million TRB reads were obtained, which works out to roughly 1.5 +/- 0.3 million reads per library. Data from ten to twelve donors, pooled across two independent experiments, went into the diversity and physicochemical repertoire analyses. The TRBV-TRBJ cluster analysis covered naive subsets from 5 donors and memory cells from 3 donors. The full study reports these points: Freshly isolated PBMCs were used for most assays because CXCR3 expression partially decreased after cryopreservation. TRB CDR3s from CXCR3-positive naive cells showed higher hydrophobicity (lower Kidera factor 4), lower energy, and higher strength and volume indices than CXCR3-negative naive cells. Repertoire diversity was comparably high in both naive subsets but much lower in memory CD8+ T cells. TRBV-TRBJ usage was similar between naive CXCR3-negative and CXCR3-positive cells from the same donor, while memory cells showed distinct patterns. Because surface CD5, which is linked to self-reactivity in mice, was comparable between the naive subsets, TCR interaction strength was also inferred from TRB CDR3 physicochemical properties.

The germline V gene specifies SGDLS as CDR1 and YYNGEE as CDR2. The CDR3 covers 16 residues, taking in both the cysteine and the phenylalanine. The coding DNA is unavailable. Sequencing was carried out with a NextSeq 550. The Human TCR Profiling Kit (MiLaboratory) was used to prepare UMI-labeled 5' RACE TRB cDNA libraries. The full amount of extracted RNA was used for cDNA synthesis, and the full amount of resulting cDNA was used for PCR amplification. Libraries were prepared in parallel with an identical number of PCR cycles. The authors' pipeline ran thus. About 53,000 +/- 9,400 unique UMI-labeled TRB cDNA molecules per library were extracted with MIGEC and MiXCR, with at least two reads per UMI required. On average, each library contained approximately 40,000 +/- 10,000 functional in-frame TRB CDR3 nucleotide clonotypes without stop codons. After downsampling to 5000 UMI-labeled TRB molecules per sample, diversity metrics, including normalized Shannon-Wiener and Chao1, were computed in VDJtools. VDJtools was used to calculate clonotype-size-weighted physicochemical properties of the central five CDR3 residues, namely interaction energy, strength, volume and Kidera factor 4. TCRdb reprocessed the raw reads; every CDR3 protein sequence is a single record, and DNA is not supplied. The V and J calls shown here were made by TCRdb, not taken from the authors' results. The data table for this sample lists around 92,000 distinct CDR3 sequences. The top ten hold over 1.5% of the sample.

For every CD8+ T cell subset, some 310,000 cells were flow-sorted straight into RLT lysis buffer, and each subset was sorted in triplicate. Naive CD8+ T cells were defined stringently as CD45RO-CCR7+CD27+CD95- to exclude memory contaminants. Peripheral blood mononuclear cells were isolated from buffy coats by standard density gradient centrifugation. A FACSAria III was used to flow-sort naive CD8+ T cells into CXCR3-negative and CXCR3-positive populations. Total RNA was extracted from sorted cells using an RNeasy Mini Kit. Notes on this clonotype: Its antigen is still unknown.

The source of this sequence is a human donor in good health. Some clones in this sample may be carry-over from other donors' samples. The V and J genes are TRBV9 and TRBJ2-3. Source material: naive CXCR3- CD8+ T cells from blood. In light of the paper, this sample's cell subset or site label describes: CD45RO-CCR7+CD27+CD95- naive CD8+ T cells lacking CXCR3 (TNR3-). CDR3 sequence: CASSVAARGRADTQYF. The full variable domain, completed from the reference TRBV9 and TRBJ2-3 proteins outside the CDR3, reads DSGVTQTPKHLITATGQRVTLRCSPRSGDLSVYWYQQSLDQGLQFLIQYYNGEERAKGNILERFSAQQFPDLHSELNLSSLELGDSALYFCASSVAARGRADTQYFGPGTRLTVL.